Below, one TCR beta chain is given with its context. V shed 2 bases and J shed 5 bases, with 15 bases lying between them. The CDR3 totals 15 residues. Germline CDR1 reads ENHRY; CDR2 reads SYGVKD. The sample comes from a study of blood T cell repertoires in COVID-19. Study-level background: Samples taken during acute and convalescent COVID-19 were collected in the United States, Italy and Spain.

Authors' analysis steps: The authors estimated nucleated cell counts from reference gene primer amplification. The table came from immunoSEQ multiplex PCR; TCRdb's copy has only in-frame clones and leaves some out. That table gives V, J and clone size, and the DNA gave D and trimming. The data contain some 150,000 clones, more than 80% of them singletons. This receptor was taken from a woman of 80 years or more in a cohort sampled during active or convalescent COVID-19. The sequencing input was peripheral blood. This chain links TRBV10-3 with TRBJ2-5; a weak D match, TRBD2 (5 bases). The CDR3 DNA reads TGTGCCATCAGTGAGCTAGGTGTGGAGGTTGAGACCCAGTACTTC. Protein product: CAISELGVEVETQYF.